This T cell receptor (beta chain) derives from a study of blood T cell repertoires in COVID-19. Overall study: COVID-19 samples from acute and convalescent phases originated in the United States, Italy and Spain.

Germline V gives CDR1 SGHKS, CDR2 YYEKEE (reference sequence). The CDR3 consists of 13 residues. J was trimmed by 2 bases and V by 9 bases; bases with no gene match: 4. Authors' processing steps: Amplification with reference gene primers provided the estimates of nucleated cell counts. Profiled with immunoSEQ multiplex PCR; TCRdb holds only in-frame clones, not every one. V, J and clone size are those of that table, while D and trimming were read from the DNA. Among around 140,000 clones listed, 65% to 85% were seen once. This chain joins TRBV5-5 and TRBJ1-3; 8 bases are shared with TRBD1. The clonotype originates from a woman aged 55-69 years with acute or convalescent COVID-19. Sequenced sample: peripheral blood. The CDR3, as DNA: TGTGCCACCGACAGGGGCCCTGGAAACACCATATATTTT. This translates into CATDRGPGNTIYF.